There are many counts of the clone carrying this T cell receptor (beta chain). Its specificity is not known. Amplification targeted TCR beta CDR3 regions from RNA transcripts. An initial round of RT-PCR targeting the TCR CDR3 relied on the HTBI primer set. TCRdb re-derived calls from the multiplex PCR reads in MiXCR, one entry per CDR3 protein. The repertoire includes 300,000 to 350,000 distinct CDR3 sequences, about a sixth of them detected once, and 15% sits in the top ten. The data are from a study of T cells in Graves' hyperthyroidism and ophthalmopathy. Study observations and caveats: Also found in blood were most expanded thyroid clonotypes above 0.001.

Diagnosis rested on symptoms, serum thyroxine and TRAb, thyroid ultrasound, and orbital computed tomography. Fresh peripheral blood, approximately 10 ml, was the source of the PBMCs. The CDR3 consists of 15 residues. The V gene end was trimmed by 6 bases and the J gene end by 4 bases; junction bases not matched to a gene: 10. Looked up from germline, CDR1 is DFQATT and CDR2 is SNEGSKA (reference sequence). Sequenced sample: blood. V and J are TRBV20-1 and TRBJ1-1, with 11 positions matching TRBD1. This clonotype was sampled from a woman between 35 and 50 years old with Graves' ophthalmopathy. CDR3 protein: CSARDRDRGFTEAFF. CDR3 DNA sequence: TGCAGTGCCCGAGACCGGGACAGGGGGTTCACTGAAGCTTTCTTT.